The clone carrying this TCR beta chain was observed a few times. In the source study's methods: Using reference gene primer amplification, nucleated cell counts were estimated. Libraries were prepared by immunoSEQ multiplex PCR; TCRdb keeps only in-frame clonotypes and omits some of them. V, J and clone size were drawn from that table, and D and trimming were deduced from the DNA. The sample records roughly 400,000 clones, around nine tenths being singletons. The V and J ends lost 7 bases and 6 bases respectively, with 9 bases between them. The CDR3 extends over 11 amino acids. This specimen comes from a study of blood T cell repertoires in COVID-19. About the study: PBMCs, B-cell-depleted T cells, or T cells were the source of the cDNA or gDNA that made up the material.

The study recruited people aged roughly 18 to 100 years across more than 20 US areas. Input material: PBMCs or T cells enriched from blood (not recorded which). V usage is TRBV12-3 or TRBV12-4 and J usage is TRBJ1-1; the D is unclear. The origin of this receptor is a woman in her 50s who had recovered from COVID-19. The CDR3 here is CASISFAEAFF. As DNA, the CDR3 is TGTGCCAGCATAAGCTTCGCTGAAGCTTTCTTT.